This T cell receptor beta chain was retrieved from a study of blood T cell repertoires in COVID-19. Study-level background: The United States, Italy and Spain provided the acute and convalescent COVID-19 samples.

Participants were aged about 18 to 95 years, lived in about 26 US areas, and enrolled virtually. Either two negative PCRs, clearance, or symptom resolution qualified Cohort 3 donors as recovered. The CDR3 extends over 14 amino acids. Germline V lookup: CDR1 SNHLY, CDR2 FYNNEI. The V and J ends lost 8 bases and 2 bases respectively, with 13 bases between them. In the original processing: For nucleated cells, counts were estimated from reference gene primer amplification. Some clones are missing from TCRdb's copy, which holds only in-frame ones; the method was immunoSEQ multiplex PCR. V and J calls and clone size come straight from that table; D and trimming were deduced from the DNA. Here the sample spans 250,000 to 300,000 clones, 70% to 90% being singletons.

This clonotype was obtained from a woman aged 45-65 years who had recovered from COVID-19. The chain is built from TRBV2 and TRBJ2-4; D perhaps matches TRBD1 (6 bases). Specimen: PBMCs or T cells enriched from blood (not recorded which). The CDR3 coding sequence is TGTGCCAGCGGAGCAGGGGAGACCAAAAACATTCAGTACTTC. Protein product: CASGAGETKNIQYF.